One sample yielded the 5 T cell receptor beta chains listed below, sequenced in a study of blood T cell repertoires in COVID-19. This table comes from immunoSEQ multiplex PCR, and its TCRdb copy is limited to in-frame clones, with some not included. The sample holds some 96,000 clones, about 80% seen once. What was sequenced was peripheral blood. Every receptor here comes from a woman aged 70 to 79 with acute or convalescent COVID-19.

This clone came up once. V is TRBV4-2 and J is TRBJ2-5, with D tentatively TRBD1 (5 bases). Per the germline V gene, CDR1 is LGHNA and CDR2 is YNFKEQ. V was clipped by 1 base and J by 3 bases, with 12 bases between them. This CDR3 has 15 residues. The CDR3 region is CASSQGGSREETQYF. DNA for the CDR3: TGTGCCAGCAGCCAAGGGGGTAGCAGGGAAGAGACCCAGTACTTC.

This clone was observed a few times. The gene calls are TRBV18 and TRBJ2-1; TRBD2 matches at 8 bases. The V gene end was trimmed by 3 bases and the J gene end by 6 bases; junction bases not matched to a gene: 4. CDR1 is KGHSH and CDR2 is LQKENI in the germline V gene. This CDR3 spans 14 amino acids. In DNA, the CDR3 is TGTGCCAGCTCACCGGGACTAGGTATCAATGAGCAGTTCTTC. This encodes CASSPGLGINEQFF.

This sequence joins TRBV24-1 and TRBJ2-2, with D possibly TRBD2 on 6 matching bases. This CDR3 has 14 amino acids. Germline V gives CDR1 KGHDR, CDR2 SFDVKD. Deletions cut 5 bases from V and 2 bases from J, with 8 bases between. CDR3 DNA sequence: TGTGCCACCAGTGGGCGGGGAAACACCGGGGAGCTGTTTTTT. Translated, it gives CATSGRGNTGELFF.

The CDR3 sequence is CASTKRQHEAFF. Written as DNA, the CDR3 is TGTGCCAGCACCAAGAGGCAACATGAAGCTTTCTTT. V is TRBV6-6 and J is TRBJ1-1; D unclear. V lost 7 bases to trimming and J lost 7 bases, with 13 bases between them. The CDR3 is 12 amino acids. Germline-derived CDR1 and CDR2 are MNHNY and SVGAGI (reference sequence).

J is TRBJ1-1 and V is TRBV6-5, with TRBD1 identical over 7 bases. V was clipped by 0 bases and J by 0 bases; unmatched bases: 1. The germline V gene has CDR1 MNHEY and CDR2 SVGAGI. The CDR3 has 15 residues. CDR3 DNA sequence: TGTGCCAGCAGTTACTCAGGGGGCTTGAACACTGAAGCTTTCTTT. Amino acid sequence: CASSYSGGLNTEAFF.